Listed below are T cell receptor beta chains from one sample, sequenced in a study of T cell responses to AZD1222 COVID-19 vaccine. Sequencing was performed with immunoSEQ multiplex PCR; in TCRdb, only in-frame clones are kept and a portion is missing. The sample yields fewer than 150,000 clones, approximately 89% seen once. Sequencing used peripheral blood, obtained on day 0 of AZD1222 vaccination. The receptor source for this set is an adult in good health. Each CDR3 is given with its conserved first and last residue. The order of the fields is J gene, clone size, V gene, D gene, CDR3 length, CDR3 protein, CDR3 DNA. A D gene is named only where the DNA matches it firmly. Expanded clones are given a class, and other clones once, few, many or no size at all.

j_gene: TRBJ1-4
abundance: NA
v_gene: TRBV18
d_gene: TRBD1
len: 16
CDR3aa: CASSPGQGATNEKLFF
CDR3nt: TGTGCCAGCTCACCGGGACAGGGGGCAACTAATGAAAAACTGTTTTTT

j_gene: TRBJ2-2
abundance: many
v_gene: TRBV7-8
d_gene: TRBD2
len: 19
CDR3aa: CASSRLGLALRKNTGELFF
CDR3nt: TGTGCCAGCAGCCGCTTGGGACTAGCGCTACGAAAGAACACCGGGGAGCTGTTTTTT

j_gene: TRBJ1-2
abundance: NA
v_gene: TRBV19
d_gene: TRBD1
len: 16
CDR3aa: CASRSGRQGAIYGYTF
CDR3nt: TGTGCCAGTAGAAGTGGGAGACAGGGGGCTATCTATGGCTACACCTTC

j_gene: TRBJ1-5
abundance: NA
v_gene: TRBV13
d_gene: NA
len: 13
CDR3aa: CASSLGENQPQHF
CDR3nt: TGTGCCAGCAGCTTAGGCGAAAATCAGCCCCAGCATTTT

j_gene: TRBJ1-1
abundance: NA
v_gene: TRBV5-4
d_gene: TRBD1
len: 15
CDR3aa: CASSLVGQTNTEAFF
CDR3nt: TGTGCCAGCAGCTTGGTGGGACAGACGAACACTGAAGCTTTCTTT

j_gene: TRBJ2-1
abundance: NA
v_gene: TRBV27
d_gene: NA
len: 16
CDR3aa: CASTPPGPSSYNEQFF
CDR3nt: TGTGCCAGCACCCCGCCCGGCCCGAGCTCCTACAATGAGCAGTTCTTC

j_gene: TRBJ1-4
abundance: NA
v_gene: TRBV12-5
d_gene: NA
len: 16
CDR3aa: CASGLASLATNEKLFF
CDR3nt: TGTGCTAGTGGTTTGGCATCACTTGCAACTAATGAAAAACTGTTTTTT

j_gene: TRBJ2-7
abundance: NA
v_gene: TRBV30
d_gene: TRBD1
len: 13
CDR3aa: CAWSVARGHEQYF
CDR3nt: TGTGCCTGGAGTGTAGCCAGGGGGCACGAGCAGTACTTC

j_gene: TRBJ2-7
abundance: large
v_gene: TRBV28
d_gene: NA
len: 13
CDR3aa: CASSLGRFYEQYF
CDR3nt: TGTGCCAGCAGTTTGGGTAGGTTCTACGAGCAGTACTTC

j_gene: TRBJ2-6
abundance: few
v_gene: TRBV6-4
d_gene: NA
len: 16
CDR3aa: CASLGTVASGANVLTF
CDR3nt: TGTGCCAGCCTTGGGACTGTTGCCTCTGGGGCCAACGTCCTGACTTTC

j_gene: TRBJ2-7
abundance: NA
v_gene: TRBV3-1/TRBV3-2
d_gene: NA
len: 14
CDR3aa: CASSQGQGSYEQYF
CDR3nt: TGTGCCAGCAGCCAAGGTCAGGGCTCCTACGAGCAGTACTTC

j_gene: TRBJ1-2
abundance: NA
v_gene: TRBV18
d_gene: NA
len: 13
CDR3aa: CASSPLGIYGYTF
CDR3nt: TGTGCCAGCTCACCTCTCGGAATATATGGCTACACCTTC

j_gene: TRBJ2-1
abundance: NA
v_gene: TRBV11-2
d_gene: TRBD2
len: 18
CDR3aa: CASSSLLKREGPHNEQFF
CDR3nt: TGTGCCAGCAGCTCCCTCCTGAAACGGGAGGGCCCCCACAATGAGCAGTTCTTC

j_gene: TRBJ1-6
abundance: NA
v_gene: TRBV30
d_gene: NA
len: 13
CDR3aa: CAWSASYNSPLHF
CDR3nt: TGTGCCTGGAGTGCGAGTTATAATTCACCCCTCCACTTT

j_gene: TRBJ1-1
abundance: NA
v_gene: TRBV14
d_gene: TRBD1
len: 16
CDR3aa: CASSQVTGGYNTEAFF
CDR3nt: TGTGCCAGCAGCCAAGTAACAGGGGGTTACAACACTGAAGCTTTCTTT

j_gene: TRBJ2-7
abundance: NA
v_gene: TRBV7-2
d_gene: NA
len: 13
CDR3aa: CASSFPPSREQYF
CDR3nt: TGTGCCAGCAGCTTTCCCCCCTCTAGAGAGCAGTACTTC

j_gene: TRBJ1-5
abundance: NA
v_gene: TRBV6-5
d_gene: NA
len: 15
CDR3aa: CASRQAGYSNQPQHF
CDR3nt: TGTGCCAGCAGACAGGCGGGATATAGCAATCAGCCCCAGCATTTT

j_gene: TRBJ1-2
abundance: NA
v_gene: TRBV19
d_gene: NA
len: 15
CDR3aa: CASSALGQRNYGYTF
CDR3nt: TGTGCCAGTAGTGCCCTCGGACAGAGAAACTATGGCTACACCTTC

j_gene: TRBJ1-6
abundance: NA
v_gene: TRBV27
d_gene: TRBD1
len: 15
CDR3aa: CASTLTGSYNSPLHF
CDR3nt: TGTGCCAGCACCCTGACAGGGTCCTATAATTCACCCCTCCACTTT

j_gene: TRBJ2-3
abundance: NA
v_gene: TRBV6-6
d_gene: NA
len: 14
CDR3aa: CASSYGGVADTQYF
CDR3nt: TGTGCCAGCAGTTACGGAGGTGTTGCAGATACGCAGTATTTT

j_gene: TRBJ2-1
abundance: NA
v_gene: TRBV5-1
d_gene: NA
len: 15
CDR3aa: CASTPYMSSYNEQFF
CDR3nt: TGCGCCAGCACCCCTTACATGAGCTCCTACAATGAGCAGTTCTTC

j_gene: TRBJ2-5
abundance: NA
v_gene: TRBV27
d_gene: NA
len: 15
CDR3aa: CASSSIRQLQETQYF
CDR3nt: TGTGCCAGCAGTTCAATCCGACAGCTACAAGAGACCCAGTACTTC

j_gene: TRBJ2-3
abundance: NA
v_gene: TRBV9
d_gene: NA
len: 15
CDR3aa: CASSVGRGRGDTQYF
CDR3nt: TGTGCCAGCAGCGTAGGGAGGGGAAGGGGGGATACGCAGTATTTT

j_gene: TRBJ2-3
abundance: NA
v_gene: TRBV6-2/TRBV6-3
d_gene: TRBD2
len: 16
CDR3aa: CASSYSILAGVYTQYF
CDR3nt: TGTGCCAGCAGTTACTCTATCCTAGCGGGTGTTTATACGCAGTATTTT

j_gene: TRBJ1-2
abundance: NA
v_gene: TRBV5-1
d_gene: NA
len: 14
CDR3aa: CASSLGAGFYGYTF
CDR3nt: TGCGCCAGCAGCTTGGGGGCAGGGTTCTATGGCTACACCTTC

j_gene: TRBJ1-5
abundance: NA
v_gene: TRBV7-8
d_gene: NA
len: 14
CDR3aa: CASRGRGGNQPQHF
CDR3nt: TGTGCCAGCAGGGGCAGGGGAGGGAATCAGCCCCAGCATTTT

j_gene: TRBJ2-2
abundance: NA
v_gene: TRBV2
d_gene: NA
len: 12
CDR3aa: CASGVHTGELFF
CDR3nt: TGTGCCAGCGGGGTACACACCGGGGAGCTGTTTTTT

j_gene: TRBJ1-2
abundance: NA
v_gene: TRBV3-1/TRBV3-2
d_gene: NA
len: 13
CDR3aa: CASSPAVTHGYTF
CDR3nt: TGTGCCAGCAGCCCTGCTGTTACCCATGGCTACACCTTC

j_gene: TRBJ1-1
abundance: NA
v_gene: TRBV6-5
d_gene: TRBD1
len: 13
CDR3aa: CASNRQGSLGAFF
CDR3nt: TGTGCCAGCAACCGACAGGGTAGCCTAGGAGCTTTCTTT

j_gene: TRBJ1-6
abundance: NA
v_gene: TRBV28
d_gene: NA
len: 13
CDR3aa: CASSLGRNSPLHF
CDR3nt: TGTGCCAGCAGTTTGGGGAGGAATTCACCCCTCCACTTT

j_gene: TRBJ1-2
abundance: once
v_gene: TRBV7-9
d_gene: TRBD1
len: 15
CDR3aa: CASSLGWDRVDGYTF
CDR3nt: TGTGCCAGCAGCTTAGGGTGGGACAGGGTCGATGGCTACACCTTC

j_gene: TRBJ1-2
abundance: NA
v_gene: TRBV30
d_gene: NA
len: 11
CDR3aa: CAWSELYGYTF
CDR3nt: TGTGCCTGGAGTGAGTTGTATGGCTACACCTTC